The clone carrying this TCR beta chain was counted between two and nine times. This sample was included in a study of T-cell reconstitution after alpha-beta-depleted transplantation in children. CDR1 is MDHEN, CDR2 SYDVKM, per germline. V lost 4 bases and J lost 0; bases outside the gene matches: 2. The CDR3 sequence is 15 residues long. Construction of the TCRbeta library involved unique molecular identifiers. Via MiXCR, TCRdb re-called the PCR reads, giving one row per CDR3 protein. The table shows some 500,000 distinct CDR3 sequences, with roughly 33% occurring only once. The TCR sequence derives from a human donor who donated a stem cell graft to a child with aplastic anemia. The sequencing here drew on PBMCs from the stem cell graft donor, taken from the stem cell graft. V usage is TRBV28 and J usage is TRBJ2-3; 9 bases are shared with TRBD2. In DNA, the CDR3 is TGTGCCAGCAGTTCTAGCGGGGTGAGCACAGATACGCAGTATTTT. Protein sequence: CASSSSGVSTDTQYF. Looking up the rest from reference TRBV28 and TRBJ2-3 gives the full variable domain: DVKVTQSSRYLVKRTGEKVFLECVQDMDHENMFWYRQDPGLGLRLIYFSYDVKMKEKGDIPEGYSVSREKKERFSLILESASTNQTSMYLCASSSSGVSTDTQYFGPGTRLTVL.